The TCR beta chain described here comes from a study of T-cell memory formation after mild COVID-19. 5'RACE with constant-segment primers built TCRalpha and TCRbeta cDNA libraries with UMIs. TCRdb called the 5' RACE reads again in MiXCR, with one record for every CDR3 protein. In the table there are roughly 150,000 distinct CDR3 sequences, almost 25% of which are singletons. This clonotype has only a few counts. Trimming shortened V by 2 bases and J by 6 bases, and 13 bases separated the two germline ends. CDR1 and CDR2 (germline): MNHNS, SASEGT. There are 15 residues in the CDR3. The receptor was derived from an adult woman who had mild COVID-19 (a few samples of this study predate the infection). Cell type and time point are not known. The genes are TRBV6-1 and TRBJ1-4; D is undetermined. The sample comprised PBMCs or a T cell subset sorted from them (not recorded which). CDR3 DNA sequence: TGTGCCAGCAGTGAACTGGAACGCTCGCATGAAAAACTGTTTTTT. This gives the protein CASSELERSHEKLFF.